Listed below are T cell receptor beta chains from one sample, sequenced in a study of beta chain features in type 1 diabetes. Clones were read by immunoSEQ multiplex PCR, and TCRdb kept only the in-frame ones, dropping some. This table holds 150,000 to 200,000 clones, roughly an eighth found once. The specimen was central memory CD4+ T cells from blood. These receptors all stem from a woman aged 18-30 years in good health. Both conserved end residues are part of each CDR3. The order of the fields is D gene, J gene, V gene, clone size, CDR3 protein, CDR3 DNA. A D gene is named only where the DNA matches it firmly. Rows give clone size only sometimes, using once, few, many, or a class for an expanded clone.

TRBD1 | TRBJ2-3 | TRBV6-5 | - | CASSYGAGGGTDTQYF | TGTGCCAGCAGTTACGGGGCAGGGGGAGGCACAGATACGCAGTATTTT
TRBD1 | TRBJ1-4 | TRBV7-2 | - | CASSLAMTGQNEKLFF | TGTGCCAGCAGCTTAGCGATGACAGGGCAGAATGAAAAACTGTTTTTT
TRBD1 | TRBJ1-4 | TRBV29-1 | medium-sized | CSVSDRDKLFF | TGCAGCGTTTCCGACAGGGACAAACTGTTTTTT
- | TRBJ1-2 | TRBV9 | - | CASSVGSGDYGYTF | TGTGCCAGCAGCGTAGGCTCCGGGGACTATGGCTACACCTTC
TRBD2 | TRBJ2-1 | TRBV18 | few | CASSPLPPQRELNEQFF | TGTGCCAGCTCACCACTCCCTCCCCAGCGGGAGCTGAATGAGCAGTTCTTC
- | TRBJ2-1 | TRBV5-1 | many | CASTANFEWNEQFF | TGCGCCAGCACCGCAAACTTCGAGTGGAATGAGCAGTTCTTC
- | TRBJ2-3 | TRBV2 | few | CASGTTQYF | TGTGCCAGCGGGACAACGCAGTATTTT
TRBD2 | TRBJ2-7 | TRBV28 | - | CASSISGRAYEQYF | TGTGCCAGCAGTATTAGCGGGAGGGCCTACGAGCAGTACTTC
- | TRBJ2-1 | TRBV20-1 | - | CSRDNNNEQFF | TGCAGCCGGGACAATAACAATGAGCAGTTCTTC
TRBD1 | TRBJ1-5 | TRBV7-2 | few | CASSVRDRGYSNQPQHF | TGTGCCAGCAGCGTACGGGACAGGGGATATAGCAATCAGCCCCAGCATTTT
TRBD1 | TRBJ2-1 | TRBV11-2 | few | CASSSRTGGRDEQFF | TGTGCCAGCAGCTCACGGACAGGGGGCAGGGATGAGCAGTTCTTC
TRBD2 | TRBJ2-5 | TRBV5-1 | few | CASSPGGGETQYF | TGCGCCAGCAGCCCTGGGGGGGGAGAGACCCAGTACTTC
TRBD2 | TRBJ2-7 | TRBV7-2 | - | CASSLGGVYEQYF | TGTGCCAGCAGCTTGGGGGGGGTCTACGAGCAGTACTTC
- | TRBJ2-5 | TRBV2 | - | CASSLQNQETQYF | TGTGCCAGCAGTTTACAGAACCAAGAGACCCAGTACTTC
- | TRBJ1-4 | TRBV5-1 | - | CASKRQDNEKLFF | TGCGCCAGCAAACGACAGGACAATGAAAAACTGTTTTTT
- | TRBJ1-4 | TRBV30 | few | CAWSPREKLFF | TGTGCCTGGAGCCCCAGGGAAAAACTGTTTTTT
TRBD2 | TRBJ2-5 | TRBV6-1 | - | CASLLAGLQETQYF | TGTGCCAGCCTGCTAGCGGGCCTCCAAGAGACCCAGTACTTC
- | TRBJ2-7 | TRBV7-9 | many | CASSLAQLGDEQYF | TGTGCCAGCAGCTTAGCACAGTTGGGCGACGAGCAGTACTTC
- | TRBJ2-6 | TRBV18 | - | CASSPPIFTEYRSGANVLTF | TGTGCCAGCTCACCACCGATCTTCACAGAATACCGCTCTGGGGCCAACGTCCTGACTTTC
- | TRBJ2-2 | TRBV5-1 | few | CASSSTGTAVGELFF | TGCGCCAGCAGCTCTACCGGGACTGCAGTCGGGGAGCTGTTTTTT
TRBD1 | TRBJ1-5 | TRBV6-6 | - | CASRRGQGSNQPQHF | TGTGCCAGTCGACGAGGACAGGGTAGCAATCAGCCCCAGCATTTT
TRBD2 | TRBJ2-4 | TRBV2 | - | CASSEATSGKNIQYF | TGTGCCAGCAGTGAAGCAACTAGCGGTAAAAACATTCAGTACTTC
- | TRBJ1-3 | TRBV29-1 | - | CSARTGGNTIYF | TGCAGCGCCCGGACCGGAGGGAACACCATATATTTT
- | TRBJ2-5 | TRBV7-2 | few | CASSSRMTGRGETQYF | TGTGCCAGCAGCTCGAGGATGACGGGGAGAGGAGAGACCCAGTACTTC
TRBD2 | TRBJ2-5 | TRBV9 | - | CASSVGGGGPQETQYF | TGTGCCAGCAGCGTAGGGGGCGGGGGTCCCCAGGAGACCCAGTACTTC
TRBD1 | TRBJ2-7 | TRBV11-2 | - | CASSSTGGSYEQYF | TGTGCCAGCAGTTCGACAGGGGGTTCCTACGAGCAGTACTTC
TRBD2 | TRBJ2-7 | TRBV9 | few | CASSVGAGSAYEQYF | TGTGCCAGCAGCGTAGGAGCGGGGTCAGCCTACGAGCAGTACTTC
- | TRBJ2-5 | TRBV5-5 | - | CASTPPGIGETQYF | TGTGCCAGCACTCCCCCAGGGATTGGAGAGACCCAGTACTTC
TRBD1 | TRBJ2-3 | TRBV5-1 | - | CASSWAGTGTDTQYF | TGCGCCAGCAGCTGGGCCGGGACAGGGACAGATACGCAGTATTTT
TRBD2 | TRBJ2-2 | TRBV28 | many | CASSLWNLAGGPGELFF | TGTGCCAGCAGTTTATGGAACCTAGCGGGAGGGCCCGGGGAGCTGTTTTTT
- | TRBJ2-3 | TRBV5-4 | - | CASSLGQDTDTQYF | TGTGCCAGCAGCTTGGGACAGGACACAGATACGCAGTATTTT
- | TRBJ2-1 | TRBV7-9 | few | CASSFYENEQFF | TGTGCCAGCAGCTTCTATGAGAATGAGCAGTTCTTC
- | TRBJ1-5 | TRBV28 | few | CATWGGASNQPQHF | TGTGCCACCTGGGGGGGCGCGAGCAATCAGCCCCAGCATTTT
TRBD2 | TRBJ2-1 | TRBV7-2 | few | CASSLVGGSYDEQFF | TGTGCCAGCAGCTTAGTCGGCGGGAGTTACGATGAGCAGTTCTTC
- | TRBJ2-7 | TRBV9 | few | CASSGRTDYEQYF | TGTGCCAGCAGCGGGCGGACAGATTACGAGCAGTACTTC
- | TRBJ1-2 | TRBV28 | - | CASGYTANYGYTF | TGTGCCAGCGGCTATACAGCTAACTATGGCTACACCTTC
TRBD1 | TRBJ1-5 | TRBV10-3 | - | CAIKDRDSNQPQHF | TGTGCCATCAAAGACAGGGATAGCAATCAGCCCCAGCATTTT
- | TRBJ1-1 | TRBV6-5 | few | CASSYQGSTEAFF | TGTGCCAGCAGCTACCAGGGGAGCACTGAAGCTTTCTTT
- | TRBJ1-4 | TRBV9 | - | CASSPRQSPNEKLFF | TGTGCCAGCAGCCCCCGACAGTCCCCTAATGAAAAACTGTTTTTT
- | TRBJ1-1 | TRBV7-2 | - | CASSFGQTNTEAFF | TGTGCCAGCAGCTTCGGACAGACGAACACTGAAGCTTTCTTT
TRBD2 | TRBJ2-2 | TRBV11-2 | few | CASSLLQRDGGELFF | TGTGCCAGCAGCTTACTGCAGCGGGACGGCGGGGAGCTGTTTTTT
- | TRBJ2-3 | TRBV9 | - | CASGDSWGGQSRNTQYF | TGTGCCAGCGGCGATTCATGGGGCGGCCAGAGTAGGAATACGCAGTATTTT
TRBD1 | TRBJ2-7 | TRBV18 | - | CASSPPQGTAGSYEQYF | TGTGCCAGCTCACCACCCCAGGGGACAGCCGGATCCTACGAGCAGTACTTC
TRBD1 | TRBJ1-2 | TRBV4-1 | few | CASSHLSGTGINYGYTF | TGCGCCAGCAGCCATCTCTCCGGGACAGGGATTAACTATGGCTACACCTTC
TRBD2 | TRBJ2-3 | TRBV5-1 | - | CASTVSGGRTDTQYF | TGCGCCAGCACCGTTAGCGGGGGACGAACAGATACGCAGTATTTT
TRBD2 | TRBJ2-5 | TRBV28 | - | CASSLWTSGKLQETQYF | TGTGCCAGCAGTTTATGGACTAGCGGGAAACTCCAAGAGACCCAGTACTTC
TRBD1 | TRBJ1-4 | TRBV4-1 | - | CASSQSPGQRNEKLFF | TGCGCCAGCAGCCAGAGTCCGGGACAGCGTAATGAAAAACTGTTTTTT
TRBD1 | TRBJ1-5 | TRBV6-5 | - | CASSYSGQGPNQPQHF | TGTGCCAGCAGTTACTCCGGACAGGGACCCAATCAGCCCCAGCATTTT
- | TRBJ2-1 | TRBV9 | - | CASSVEPLVGNEQFF | TGTGCCAGCAGCGTAGAACCGCTAGTTGGGAATGAGCAGTTCTTC
- | TRBJ1-2 | TRBV14 | few | CASSPTANYGYTF | TGTGCCAGCAGCCCGACAGCTAACTATGGCTACACCTTC